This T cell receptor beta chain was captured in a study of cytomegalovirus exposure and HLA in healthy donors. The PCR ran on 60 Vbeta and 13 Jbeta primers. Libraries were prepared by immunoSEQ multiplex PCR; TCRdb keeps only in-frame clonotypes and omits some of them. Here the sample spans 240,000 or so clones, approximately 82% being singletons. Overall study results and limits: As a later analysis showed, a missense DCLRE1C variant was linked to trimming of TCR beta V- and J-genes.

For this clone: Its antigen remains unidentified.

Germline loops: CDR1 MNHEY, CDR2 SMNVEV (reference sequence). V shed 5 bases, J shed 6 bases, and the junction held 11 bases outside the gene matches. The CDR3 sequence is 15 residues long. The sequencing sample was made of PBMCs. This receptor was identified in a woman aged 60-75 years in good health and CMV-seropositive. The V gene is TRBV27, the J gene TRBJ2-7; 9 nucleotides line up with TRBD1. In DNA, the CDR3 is TGTGCCAGCAGTCTGACACAGGGACAGGGAACCGAGCAGTACTTC. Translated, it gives CASSLTQGQGTEQYF.